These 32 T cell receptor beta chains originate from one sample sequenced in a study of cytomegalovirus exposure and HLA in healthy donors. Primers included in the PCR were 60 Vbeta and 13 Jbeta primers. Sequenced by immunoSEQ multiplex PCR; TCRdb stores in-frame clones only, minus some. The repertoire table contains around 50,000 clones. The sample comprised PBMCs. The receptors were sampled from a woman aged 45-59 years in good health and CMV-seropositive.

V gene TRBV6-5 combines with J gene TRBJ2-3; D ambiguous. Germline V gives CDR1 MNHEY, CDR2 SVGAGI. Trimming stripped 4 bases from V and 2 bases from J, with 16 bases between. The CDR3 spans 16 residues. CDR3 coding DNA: TGTGCCAGCAGTTCTTCCTGGCGGCTGGCCACAGATACGCAGTATTTT. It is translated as CASSSSWRLATDTQYF.

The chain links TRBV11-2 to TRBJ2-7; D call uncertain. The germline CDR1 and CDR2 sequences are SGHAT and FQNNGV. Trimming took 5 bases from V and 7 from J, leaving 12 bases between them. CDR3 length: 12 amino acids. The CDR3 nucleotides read TGTGCCAGCAGCCCCCACATCGGGGAGCAGTACTTC. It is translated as CASSPHIGEQYF. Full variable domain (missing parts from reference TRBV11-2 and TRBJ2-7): EAGVAQSPRYKIIEKRQSVAFWCNPISGHATLYWYQQILGQGPKLLIQFQNNGVVDDSQLPKDRFSAERLKGVDSTLKIQPAKLEDSAVYLCASSPHIGEQYFGPGTRLTVT.

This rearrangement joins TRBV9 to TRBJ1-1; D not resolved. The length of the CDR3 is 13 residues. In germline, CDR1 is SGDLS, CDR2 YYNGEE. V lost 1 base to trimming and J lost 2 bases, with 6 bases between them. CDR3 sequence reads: CASSVIVNTEAFF. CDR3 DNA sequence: TGTGCCAGCAGCGTAATAGTTAACACTGAAGCTTTCTTT.

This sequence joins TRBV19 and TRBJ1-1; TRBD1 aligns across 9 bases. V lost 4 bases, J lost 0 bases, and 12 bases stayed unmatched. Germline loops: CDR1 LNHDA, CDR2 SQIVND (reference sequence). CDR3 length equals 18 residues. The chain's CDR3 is CASSSPRDREKMNTEAFF. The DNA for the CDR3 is TGTGCCAGTAGTAGCCCTCGGGACAGGGAAAAAATGAACACTGAAGCTTTCTTT.

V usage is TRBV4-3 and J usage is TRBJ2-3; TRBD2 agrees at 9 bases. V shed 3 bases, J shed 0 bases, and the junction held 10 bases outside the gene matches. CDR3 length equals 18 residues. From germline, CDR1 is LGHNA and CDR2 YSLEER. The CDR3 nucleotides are TGCGCCAGCAGCCAGGAGGGACTAGCCGGTGGTAGCACAGATACGCAGTATTTT. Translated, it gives CASSQEGLAGGSTDTQYF.

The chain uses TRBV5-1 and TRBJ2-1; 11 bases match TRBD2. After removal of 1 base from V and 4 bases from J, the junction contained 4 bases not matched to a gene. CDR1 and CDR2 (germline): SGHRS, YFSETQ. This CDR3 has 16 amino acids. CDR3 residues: CASSLIAGGYYNEQFF. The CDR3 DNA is TGCGCCAGCAGCTTGATAGCGGGGGGGTATTACAATGAGCAGTTCTTC.

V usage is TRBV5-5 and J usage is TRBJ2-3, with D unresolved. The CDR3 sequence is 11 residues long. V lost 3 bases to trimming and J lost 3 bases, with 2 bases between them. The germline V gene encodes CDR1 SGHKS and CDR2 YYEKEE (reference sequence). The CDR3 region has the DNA TGTGCCAGCAGCTCTACAGATACGCAGTATTTT. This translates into CASSSTDTQYF.

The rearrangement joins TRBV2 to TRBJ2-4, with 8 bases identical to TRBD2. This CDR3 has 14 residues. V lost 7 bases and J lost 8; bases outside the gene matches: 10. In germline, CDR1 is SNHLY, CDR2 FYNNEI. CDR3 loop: CASNRGGPPDIQYF. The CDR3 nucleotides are TGTGCCAGCAATCGGGGGGGACCCCCGGACATTCAGTACTTC.

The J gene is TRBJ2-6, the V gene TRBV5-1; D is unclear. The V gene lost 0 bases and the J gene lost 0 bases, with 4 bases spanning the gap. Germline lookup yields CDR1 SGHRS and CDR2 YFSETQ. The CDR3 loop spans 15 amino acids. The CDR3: CASSLVSSGANVLTF. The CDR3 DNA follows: TGCGCCAGCAGCTTGGTGAGCTCTGGGGCCAACGTCCTGACTTTC.

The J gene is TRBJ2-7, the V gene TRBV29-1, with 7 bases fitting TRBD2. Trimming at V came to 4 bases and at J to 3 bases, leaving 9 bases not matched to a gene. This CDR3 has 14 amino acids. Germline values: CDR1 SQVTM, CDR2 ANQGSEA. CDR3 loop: CSVVRREQSYEQYF. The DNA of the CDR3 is TGCAGCGTTGTACGGCGGGAGCAAAGCTACGAGCAGTACTTC.

The CDR3 DNA reads TGTGCCAGCAGCCCCCACGCGGGGATTCTAGATACGCAGTATTTT. Amino acids: CASSPHAGILDTQYF. V is TRBV7-2 and J is TRBJ2-3, with D maybe TRBD2 (6 bases). The CDR3 sequence is 15 residues long. V lost 5 bases and J 5 bases, leaving 17 bases between the germline ends. Germline V gene lookup returns CDR1 SGHTA and CDR2 FQGNSA.

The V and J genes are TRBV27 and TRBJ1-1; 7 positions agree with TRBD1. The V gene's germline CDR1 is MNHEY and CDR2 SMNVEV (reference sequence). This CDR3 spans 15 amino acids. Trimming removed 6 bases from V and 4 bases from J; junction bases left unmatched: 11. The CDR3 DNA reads TGTGCCAGCAGCAAACGACAGGGCGGGACCACTGAAGCTTTCTTT. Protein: CASSKRQGGTTEAFF.

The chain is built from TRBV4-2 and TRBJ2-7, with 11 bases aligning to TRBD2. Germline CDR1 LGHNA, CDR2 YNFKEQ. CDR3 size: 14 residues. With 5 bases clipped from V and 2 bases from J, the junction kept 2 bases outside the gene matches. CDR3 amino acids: CASSFSGGAYEQYF. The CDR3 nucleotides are TGTGCCAGCAGCTTTAGCGGGGGGGCCTACGAGCAGTACTTC.

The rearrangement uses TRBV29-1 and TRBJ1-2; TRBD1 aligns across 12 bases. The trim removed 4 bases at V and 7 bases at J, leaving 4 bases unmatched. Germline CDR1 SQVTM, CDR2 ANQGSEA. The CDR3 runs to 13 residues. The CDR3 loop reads CSVGGQGAAGYTF. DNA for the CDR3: TGCAGCGTTGGGGGACAGGGGGCGGCTGGCTACACCTTC.

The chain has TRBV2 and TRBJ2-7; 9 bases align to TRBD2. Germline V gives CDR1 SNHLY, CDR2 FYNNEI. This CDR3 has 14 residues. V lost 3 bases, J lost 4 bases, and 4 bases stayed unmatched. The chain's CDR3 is CASSDGTSSYEQYF. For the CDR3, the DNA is TGTGCCAGCAGTGACGGGACTAGCAGTTACGAGCAGTACTTC.

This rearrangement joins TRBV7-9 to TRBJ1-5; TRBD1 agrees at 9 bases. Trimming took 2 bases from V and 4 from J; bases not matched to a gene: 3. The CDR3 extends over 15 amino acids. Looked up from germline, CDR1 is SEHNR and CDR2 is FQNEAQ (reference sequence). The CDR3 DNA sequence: TGTGCCAGCAGCTTAACGGGGACAGGGAATCAGCCCCAGCATTTT. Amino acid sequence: CASSLTGTGNQPQHF. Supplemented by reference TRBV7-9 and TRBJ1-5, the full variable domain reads DTGVSQNPRHKITKRGQNVTFRCDPISEHNRLYWYRQTLGQGPEFLTYFQNEAQLEKSRLLSDRFSAERPKGSFSTLEIQRTEQGDSAMYLCASSLTGTGNQPQHFGDGTRLSIL.

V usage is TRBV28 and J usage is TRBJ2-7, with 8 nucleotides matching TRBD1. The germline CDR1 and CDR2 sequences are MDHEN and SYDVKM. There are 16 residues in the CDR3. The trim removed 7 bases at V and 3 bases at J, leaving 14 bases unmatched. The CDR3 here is CASINPMGTGHYEQYF. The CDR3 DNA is TGTGCCAGCATCAACCCGATGGGGACAGGCCACTACGAGCAGTACTTC.

As DNA, the CDR3 is TGTGCCAGTAGTATAGGGGCCGTGAACTATGGCTACACCTTC. Translating gives CASSIGAVNYGYTF. The chain employs TRBV19 and TRBJ1-2; no firm D call. Trimming left V 1 base short and J 2 bases short, with 8 bases between. Germline V gene sequence: CDR1 LNHDA, CDR2 SQIVND (reference sequence). The CDR3 sequence is 14 residues long.

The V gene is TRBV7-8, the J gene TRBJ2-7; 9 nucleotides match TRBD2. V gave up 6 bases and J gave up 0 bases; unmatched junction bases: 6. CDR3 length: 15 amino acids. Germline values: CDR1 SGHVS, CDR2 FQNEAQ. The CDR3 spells CASSRLADRSYEQYF. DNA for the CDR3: TGTGCCAGCAGTCGACTAGCGGACCGCTCCTACGAGCAGTACTTC.

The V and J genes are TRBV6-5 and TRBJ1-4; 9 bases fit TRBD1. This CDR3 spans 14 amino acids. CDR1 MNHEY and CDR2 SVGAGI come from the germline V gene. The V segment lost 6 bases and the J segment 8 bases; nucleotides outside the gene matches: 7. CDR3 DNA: TGTGCCAGCAGGTTGACAGGGGGAGTGGAAAAACTGTTTTTT. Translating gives CASRLTGGVEKLFF.

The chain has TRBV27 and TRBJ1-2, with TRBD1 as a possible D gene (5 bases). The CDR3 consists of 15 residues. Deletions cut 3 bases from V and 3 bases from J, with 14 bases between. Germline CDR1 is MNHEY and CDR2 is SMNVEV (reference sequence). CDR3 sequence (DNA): TGTGCCAGCAGTTTGGTACCTCCCAGGGACTATGGCTACACCTTC. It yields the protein CASSLVPPRDYGYTF.

The CDR3 sequence: CASSTTGEVEKLFF. The CDR3 DNA is TGTGCCAGCAGTACGACAGGGGAAGTGGAAAAACTGTTTTTT. V gene TRBV28 combines with J gene TRBJ1-4; 8 bases line up with TRBD1. The CDR3 contains 14 residues. Looked up from germline, CDR1 is MDHEN and CDR2 is SYDVKM. V trimming: 5 bases; J trimming: 8 bases; junction bases outside the gene matches: 7.

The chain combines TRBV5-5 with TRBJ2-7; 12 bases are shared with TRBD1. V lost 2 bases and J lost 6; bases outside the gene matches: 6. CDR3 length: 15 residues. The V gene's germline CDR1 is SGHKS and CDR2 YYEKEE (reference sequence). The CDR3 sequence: CASSLVGQGASEQYF. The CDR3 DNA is TGTGCCAGCAGCTTAGTGGGACAGGGGGCGTCCGAGCAGTACTTC. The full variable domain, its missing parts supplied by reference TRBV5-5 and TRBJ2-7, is DAGVTQSPTHLIKTRGQQVTLRCSPISGHKSVSWYQQVLGQGPQFIFQYYEKEERGRGNFPDRFSARQFPNYSSELNVNALLLGDSALYLCASSLVGQGASEQYFGPGTRLTVT.

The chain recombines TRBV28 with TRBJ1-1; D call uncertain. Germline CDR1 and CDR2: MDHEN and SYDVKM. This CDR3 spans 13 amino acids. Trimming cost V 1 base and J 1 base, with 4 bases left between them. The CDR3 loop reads CASSLSSNTEAFF. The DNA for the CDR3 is TGTGCCAGCAGTTTATCGTCGAACACTGAAGCTTTCTTT.

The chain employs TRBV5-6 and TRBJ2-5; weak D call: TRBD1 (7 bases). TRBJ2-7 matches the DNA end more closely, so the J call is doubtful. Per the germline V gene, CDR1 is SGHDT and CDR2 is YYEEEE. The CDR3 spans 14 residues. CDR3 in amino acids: CASSPLDREDEQYF. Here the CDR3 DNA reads TGTGCCAGCAGCCCTCTCGACAGGGAGGACGAGCAGTACTTC.

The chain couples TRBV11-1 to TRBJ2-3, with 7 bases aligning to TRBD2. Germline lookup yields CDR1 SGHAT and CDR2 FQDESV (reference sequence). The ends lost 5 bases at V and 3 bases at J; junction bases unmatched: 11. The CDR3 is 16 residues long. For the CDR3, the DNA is TGTGCCAGCAGCCCTAGCGGAAACGGAGGTACAGATACGCAGTATTTT. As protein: CASSPSGNGGTDTQYF. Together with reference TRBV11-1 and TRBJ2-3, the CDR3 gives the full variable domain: EAEVAQSPRYKITEKSQAVAFWCDPISGHATLYWYRQILGQGPELLVQFQDESVVDDSQLPKDRFSAERLKGVDSTLKIQPAELGDSAMYLCASSPSGNGGTDTQYFGPGTRLTVL.

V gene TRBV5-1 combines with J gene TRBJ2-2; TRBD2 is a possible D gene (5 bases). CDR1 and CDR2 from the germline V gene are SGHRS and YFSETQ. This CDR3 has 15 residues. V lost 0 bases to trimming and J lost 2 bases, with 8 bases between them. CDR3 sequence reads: CASSLVAGNTGELFF. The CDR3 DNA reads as TGCGCCAGCAGCTTGGTTGCGGGTAACACCGGGGAGCTGTTTTTT.

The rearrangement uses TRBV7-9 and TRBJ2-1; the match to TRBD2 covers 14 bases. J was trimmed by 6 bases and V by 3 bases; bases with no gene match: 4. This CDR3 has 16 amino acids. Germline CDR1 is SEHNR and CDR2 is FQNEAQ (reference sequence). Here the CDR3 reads CASSFLTSGGANEQFF. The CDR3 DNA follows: TGTGCCAGCAGCTTCTTGACTAGCGGGGGGGCCAATGAGCAGTTCTTC.

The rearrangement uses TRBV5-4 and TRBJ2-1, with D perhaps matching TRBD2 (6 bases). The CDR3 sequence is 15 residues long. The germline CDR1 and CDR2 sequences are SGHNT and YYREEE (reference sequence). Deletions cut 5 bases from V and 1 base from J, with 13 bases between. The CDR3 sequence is CASSRRAGSYNEQFF. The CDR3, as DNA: TGTGCCAGCAGTAGAAGGGCGGGATCCTACAATGAGCAGTTCTTC.

The CDR3 coding sequence is TGTGCCAGCAGGGGACAGGGTGACCTAGGGCAGTACTTC. It codes for CASRGQGDLGQYF. The chain links TRBV2 to TRBJ2-7, with TRBD1 identical over 9 bases. CDR1 and CDR2 (germline): SNHLY, FYNNEI. J gave up 9 bases and V 6 bases, and 9 bases lay outside the gene matches. The CDR3 runs to 13 residues. Full variable domain (rest looked up from reference TRBV2 and TRBJ2-7): EPEVTQTPSHQVTQMGQEVILRCVPISNHLYFYWYRQILGQKVEFLVSFYNNEISEKSEIFDDQFSVERPDGSNFTLKIRSTKLEDSAMYFCASRGQGDLGQYFGPGTRLTVT.

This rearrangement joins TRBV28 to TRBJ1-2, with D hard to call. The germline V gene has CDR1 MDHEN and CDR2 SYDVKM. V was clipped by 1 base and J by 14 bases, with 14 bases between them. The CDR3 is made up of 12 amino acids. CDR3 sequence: CASSLSRSLPTF. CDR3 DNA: TGTGCCAGCAGTTTATCCCGGTCCCTCCCGACCTTC.

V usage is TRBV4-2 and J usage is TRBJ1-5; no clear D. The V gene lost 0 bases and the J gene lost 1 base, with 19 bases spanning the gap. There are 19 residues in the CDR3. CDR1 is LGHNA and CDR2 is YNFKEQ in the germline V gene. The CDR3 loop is CASSQEGLAPRGSNQPQHF. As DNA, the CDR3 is TGTGCCAGCAGCCAAGAAGGGTTAGCCCCGCGGGGAAGCAATCAGCCCCAGCATTTT.